One T cell receptor (beta chain) is described in this entry. Flow cytometry had shown expanded CD8+CD57+ cells in the patients chosen for sequencing. Diagnosis of severe acquired aplastic anemia applied to all patients. Patients were treatment-naive when blood was sampled. The data originate from a study of CD8+CD57+ T cells in acquired aplastic anemia. As for the study in general: The sorted CD4+ and CD8+ cells yielded an average around 3 ug of DNA.

Genomic DNA templated the TCR beta VDJ and CDR3 profiling. In TCRdb, the reads were re-called with MiXCR into one record per CDR3 protein. Among roughly 290,000 distinct CDR3 sequences listed, roughly 61% were seen once. The CDR3 runs 18 residues. V shed 5 bases and J 0 bases; nucleotides not matched to a gene: 8. CDR1 is SGHDN, CDR2 FVKESK, per germline. The material sequenced was sorted CD4+, CD8+, or CD8+CD57+ T cells (not recorded which) from PBMCs. The source is a human donor with aplastic anemia. The V call is TRBV14, the J call TRBJ2-3; 13 bases line up with TRBD2. CDR3 in amino acids: CASSATSGRARSTDTQYF. The CDR3 nucleotides are TGTGCCAGCAGCGCCACTAGCGGGAGGGCCCGGAGCACAGATACGCAGTATTTT.